The rows below give T cell receptor beta chains drawn from one sample of a study of blood T cell repertoires in COVID-19. TCRdb's copy holds only in-frame clones and misses some; the assay was immunoSEQ multiplex PCR. The sample gives 150,000 to 200,000 clones, 78% of which show up once; approximately 13% is in the top ten. The sample was peripheral blood. These receptors came from a woman older than 75 with acute or convalescent COVID-19. Both conserved end residues are part of each CDR3. A D gene is named only where the DNA matches it firmly. Clone sizes are given selectively: once, few, many, or a class where the clone is expanded.

j_call,v_call,cdr3_length,clone_size,d_call,cdr3_aa,cdr3_nt
TRBJ2-7,TRBV6-1,16,-,TRBD1,CASSVVPGQSSYEQYF,TGTGCCAGCAGTGTTGTGCCGGGACAGAGCTCCTACGAGCAGTACTTC
TRBJ1-6,TRBV15,16,-,-,CATSRDQAGQDSPLHF,TGTGCCACCAGCAGAGATCAGGCAGGGCAGGATTCACCCCTCCACTTT
TRBJ2-2,TRBV2,15,-,-,CASKGDSSGGGELFF,TGTGCCAGCAAAGGGGATAGCTCCGGTGGGGGGGAGCTGTTTTTT
TRBJ1-2,TRBV5-5,18,-,-,CASSSRREYQGSQYGYTF,TGTGCCAGCAGCTCGCGGCGGGAGTACCAAGGTTCTCAGTATGGCTACACCTTC
TRBJ2-5,TRBV6-6,15,-,TRBD1,CASSFWLGGGETQYF,TGTGCCAGCAGTTTTTGGCTAGGGGGCGGGGAGACCCAGTACTTC
TRBJ2-7,TRBV6-5,12,-,TRBD1,CASRQGANEQYF,TGTGCCAGCAGACAGGGGGCCAACGAGCAGTACTTC
TRBJ2-3,TRBV28,13,-,-,CASHGPGADTQYF,TGTGCCAGCCATGGTCCCGGGGCAGATACGCAGTATTTT
TRBJ1-2,TRBV19,15,-,TRBD1,CASSTEGTGVRGYTF,TGTGCCAGTAGTACCGAAGGGACAGGGGTTAGAGGCTACACCTTC
TRBJ1-2,TRBV14,13,-,-,CASSRPPPDGYTF,TGTGCCAGCAGCCGCCCTCCCCCGGATGGCTACACCTTC
TRBJ1-2,TRBV6-5,13,once,TRBD1,CASSLYRGYGYTF,TGTGCCAGCAGTTTGTACAGGGGCTATGGCTACACCTTC
TRBJ1-2,TRBV2,14,-,TRBD1,CASRVGQGNYGYTF,TGTGCCAGCAGGGTCGGACAGGGCAACTATGGCTACACCTTC
TRBJ2-6,TRBV19,14,once,-,CASSVGGGANVLTF,TGTGCCAGTAGTGTCGGGGGTGGGGCCAACGTCCTGACTTTC
TRBJ2-7,TRBV19,14,-,-,CASSMSLGAVEQYF,TGTGCCAGTAGTATGAGCCTAGGAGCCGTCGAGCAGTACTTC
TRBJ1-5,TRBV19,15,-,-,CASGPGKHSNQPQHF,TGTGCCAGTGGGCCGGGGAAACATAGCAATCAGCCCCAGCATTTT
TRBJ1-5,TRBV2,14,-,-,CASSEGWRNQPQHF,TGTGCCAGCAGTGAAGGTTGGCGCAATCAGCCCCAGCATTTT
TRBJ1-2,TRBV5-6,16,few,TRBD1,CASSLSPGQGTYGYTF,TGTGCCAGCAGCTTGTCCCCGGGACAGGGAACTTATGGCTACACCTTC
TRBJ2-7,TRBV4-1,14,many,-,CASSQGTVLEEQYF,TGCGCCAGCAGCCAAGGGACAGTCCTGGAGGAGCAGTACTTC
TRBJ2-7,TRBV29-1,14,-,-,CSVEDLAVTGEQYF,TGCAGCGTTGAAGATCTCGCCGTGACAGGCGAGCAGTACTTC
TRBJ2-5,TRBV5-5,17,-,TRBD1,CASSNQGQGIRQETQYF,TGTGCCAGCAGCAACCAGGGACAGGGGATCCGACAAGAGACCCAGTACTTC
TRBJ1-5,TRBV7-8,16,once,TRBD1,CASSLDRGYSNQPQHF,TGTGCCAGCAGCTTAGACAGGGGGTATAGCAATCAGCCCCAGCATTTT
TRBJ2-1,TRBV28,15,-,TRBD1,CASSSGQGSYNEQFF,TGTGCCAGCAGTTCGGGACAGGGGTCGTACAATGAGCAGTTCTTC
TRBJ1-1,TRBV7-9,15,-,-,CASSPVQGMNTEAFF,TGTGCCAGCAGCCCTGTCCAGGGGATGAACACTGAAGCTTTCTTT
TRBJ1-2,TRBV18,13,-,-,CASSPRTASGYTF,TGTGCCAGCTCACCTCGGACAGCCAGTGGCTACACCTTC
TRBJ2-2,TRBV14,17,-,TRBD2,CASSPGGTSGKYGELFF,TGTGCCAGCAGCCCCGGCGGGACTAGCGGGAAATACGGGGAGCTGTTTTTT
TRBJ1-1,TRBV27,14,-,TRBD1,CASRRGLGNTEAFF,TGTGCCAGCAGGAGGGGGCTCGGGAACACTGAAGCTTTCTTT
TRBJ2-1,TRBV5-1,16,-,-,CASSLVAGSSYNEQFF,TGCGCCAGCAGCTTGGTGGCGGGGAGCTCCTACAATGAGCAGTTCTTC
TRBJ2-3,TRBV3-1/TRBV3-2,11,few,-,CASRGADTQYF,TGTGCCAGCCGAGGAGCAGATACGCAGTATTTT
TRBJ2-1,TRBV4-1,13,-,-,CASSQVFRGGQFF,TGCGCCAGCAGCCAAGTATTCCGGGGAGGCCAGTTCTTC
TRBJ1-3,TRBV30,15,-,-,CAWNGALNSGNTIYF,TGTGCCTGGAACGGTGCCCTGAACTCTGGAAACACCATATATTTT
TRBJ2-7,TRBV5-5,15,-,-,CASIQDRETIREQYF,TGTGCCAGCATCCAGGATCGGGAAACCATTAGGGAGCAGTACTTC
TRBJ1-2,TRBV11-2,12,-,-,CATAGSDYGYTF,TGTGCCACCGCAGGGTCGGACTATGGCTACACCTTC
TRBJ2-1,TRBV14,15,few,TRBD2,CASSPTSGDYNEQFF,TGTGCCAGCAGCCCGACTAGCGGAGATTACAATGAGCAGTTCTTC
TRBJ2-4,TRBV28,13,-,TRBD2,CASSRGRENIQYF,TGTGCCAGCAGTCGCGGGAGAGAAAACATTCAGTACTTC
TRBJ2-1,TRBV27,17,-,-,CASSLTGDYLYNDGQFF,TGTGCCAGCAGTTTGACCGGGGATTACCTATACAATGATGGGCAGTTCTTC
TRBJ1-2,TRBV10-3,13,-,TRBD1,CAISGGTDSGYTF,TGTGCCATCAGTGGGGGGACAGACTCGGGCTACACCTTC
TRBJ2-1,TRBV28,13,-,-,CASRGPAYNEQFF,TGTGCCAGCAGGGGCCCGGCCTACAATGAGCAGTTCTTC
TRBJ1-5,TRBV7-2,15,-,-,CASSPRGYSNQPQHF,TGTGCCAGCAGCCCGAGGGGGTATAGCAATCAGCCCCAGCATTTT
TRBJ1-1,TRBV29-1,11,once,-,CSARGDTEAFF,TGCAGCGCTCGGGGGGACACTGAAGCTTTCTTT
TRBJ1-1,TRBV6-5,15,-,-,CASTQGWTANTEAFF,TGTGCCAGCACCCAAGGGTGGACAGCGAACACTGAAGCTTTCTTT
TRBJ1-4,TRBV28,14,-,-,CASSFRDTNEKLFF,TGTGCCAGCAGTTTCAGGGATACTAATGAAAAACTGTTTTTT
TRBJ2-7,TRBV5-4,15,-,TRBD1,CASSSRTGTGYEQYF,TGTGCCAGCAGCTCCCGAACCGGGACAGGTTACGAGCAGTACTTC
TRBJ2-3,TRBV12-3/TRBV12-4,13,-,-,CASQASSADTQYF,TGTGCCAGCCAAGCTAGCAGCGCAGATACGCAGTATTTT
TRBJ1-4,TRBV7-9,14,once,-,CASSYFTGTEKLFF,TGTGCCAGCAGTTACTTTACCGGGACAGAAAAACTGTTTTTT
TRBJ1-4,TRBV12-5,16,-,-,CASGPGGPLANEKLFF,TGTGCTAGTGGTCCGGGGGGTCCTCTGGCTAATGAAAAACTGTTTTTT
TRBJ2-1,TRBV5-5,15,-,-,CASSLWQGPLNEQFF,TGTGCCAGCAGCTTGTGGCAGGGGCCCCTAAATGAGCAGTTCTTC
TRBJ2-7,TRBV5-1,18,-,TRBD2,CASSLRTSGGQSSYEQYF,TGCGCCAGCAGCCTCCGGACTAGCGGGGGCCAGAGCTCCTACGAGCAGTACTTC
TRBJ2-3,TRBV3-1/TRBV3-2,15,-,TRBD2,CASSQSSGYTDTQYF,TGTGCCAGCAGCCAATCTAGCGGATACACAGATACGCAGTATTTT